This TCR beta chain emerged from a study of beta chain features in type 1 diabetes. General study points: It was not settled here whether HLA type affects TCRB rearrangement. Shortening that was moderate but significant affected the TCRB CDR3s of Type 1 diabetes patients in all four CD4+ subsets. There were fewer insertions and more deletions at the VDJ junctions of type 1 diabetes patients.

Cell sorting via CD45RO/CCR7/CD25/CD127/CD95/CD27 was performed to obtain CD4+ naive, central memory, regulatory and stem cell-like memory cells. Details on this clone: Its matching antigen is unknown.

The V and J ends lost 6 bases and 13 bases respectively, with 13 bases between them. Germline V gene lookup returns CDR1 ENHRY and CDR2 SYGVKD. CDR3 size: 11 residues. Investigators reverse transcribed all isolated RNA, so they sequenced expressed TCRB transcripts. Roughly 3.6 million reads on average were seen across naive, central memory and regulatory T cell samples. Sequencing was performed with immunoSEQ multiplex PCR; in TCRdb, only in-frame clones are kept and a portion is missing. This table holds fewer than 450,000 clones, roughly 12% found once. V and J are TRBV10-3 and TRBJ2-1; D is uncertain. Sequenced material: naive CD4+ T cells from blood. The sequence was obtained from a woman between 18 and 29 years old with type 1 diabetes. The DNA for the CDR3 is TGTGCCATCAGGAAAGAGGATAATCAGTTCTTC. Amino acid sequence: CAIRKEDNQFF.